The clone carrying this T cell receptor beta chain is termed medium-sized. Its matching antigen is unknown. Cells sorted as Tregs were CD4+, CD25+ and CD127-/low. Study observations and caveats: Tumor Tregs overlapped most with tumor, then blood, naive CD4+ cells. Naive CD4+ cells shared about 14% of tumor Treg sequences.

Trimming took 7 bases from V and 3 from J; bases not matched to a gene: 8. The CDR3 spans 14 residues. The TRBV12-4/TRBJ1-2 clonotypes were amplified using barcode primers with ligated adaptors. MiXCR, applied by TCRdb to the multiplex PCR reads, yields one record per CDR3 protein. Of approximately 500 distinct CDR3 sequences in the sample, less than 7.5% are singletons; the top ten hold 40% to 55%. The sample taken for sequencing was tumor-infiltrating Tregs sorted from the breast tumor. The receptor comes from a female donor with breast cancer. The chain is built from TRBV12-3 or TRBV12-4 and TRBJ1-2; 7 nucleotides match TRBD1. The CDR3 loop reads CASITGVSDYGYTF. CDR3 nucleotides: TGTGCCAGCATTACAGGGGTGAGCGACTATGGCTACACCTTC.